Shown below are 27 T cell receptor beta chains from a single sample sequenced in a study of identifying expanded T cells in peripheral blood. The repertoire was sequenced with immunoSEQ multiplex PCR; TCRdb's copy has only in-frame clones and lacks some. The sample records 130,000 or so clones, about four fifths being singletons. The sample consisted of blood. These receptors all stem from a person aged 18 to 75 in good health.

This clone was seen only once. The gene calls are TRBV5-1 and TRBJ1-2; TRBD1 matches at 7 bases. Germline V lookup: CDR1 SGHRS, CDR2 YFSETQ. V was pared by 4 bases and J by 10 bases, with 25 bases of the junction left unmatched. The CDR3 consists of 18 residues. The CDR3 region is CASSATTGAMGFYRDYTF. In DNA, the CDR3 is TGCGCCAGCAGCGCTACTACAGGGGCTATGGGGTTTTACAGGGACTACACCTTC.

The CDR3 reads CASSQDPVGSSGANVLTF. CDR3 sequence (DNA): TGCGCCAGCAGCCAAGATCCGGTGGGGAGCTCTGGGGCCAACGTCCTGACTTTC. The chain links TRBV4-3 to TRBJ2-6, with D possibly matching TRBD2 (5 bases). The germline CDR1 and CDR2 sequences are LGHNA and YSLEER. V shed 0 bases and J shed 0 bases, with 12 bases lying between them. The CDR3 has 18 residues.

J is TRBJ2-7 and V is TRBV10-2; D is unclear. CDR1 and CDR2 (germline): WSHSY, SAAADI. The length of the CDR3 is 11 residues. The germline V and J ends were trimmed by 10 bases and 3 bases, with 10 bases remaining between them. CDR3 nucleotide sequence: TGCGCCACCAGCCACCACTACGAGCAGTACTTC. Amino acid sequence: CATSHHYEQYF.

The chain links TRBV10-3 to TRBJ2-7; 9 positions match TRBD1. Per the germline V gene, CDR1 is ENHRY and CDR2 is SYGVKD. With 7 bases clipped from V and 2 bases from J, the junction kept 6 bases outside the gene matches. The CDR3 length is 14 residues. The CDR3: CAIKAGQGTYEQYF. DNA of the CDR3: TGTGCCATCAAAGCGGGACAGGGAACCTACGAGCAGTACTTC.

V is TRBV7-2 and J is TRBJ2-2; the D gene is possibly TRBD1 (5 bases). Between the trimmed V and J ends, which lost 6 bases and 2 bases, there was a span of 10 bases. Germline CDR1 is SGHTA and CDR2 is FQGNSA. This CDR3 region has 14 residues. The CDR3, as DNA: TGTGCCAGCAGGGGGCGAACAAACACCGGGGAGCTGTTTTTT. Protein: CASRGRTNTGELFF.

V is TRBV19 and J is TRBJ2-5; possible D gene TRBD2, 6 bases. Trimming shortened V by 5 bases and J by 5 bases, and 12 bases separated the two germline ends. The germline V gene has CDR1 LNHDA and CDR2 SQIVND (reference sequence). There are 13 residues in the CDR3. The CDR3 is CASSSGTYETQYF. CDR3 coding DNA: TGTGCCAGTAGTTCCGGGACTTACGAGACCCAGTACTTC.

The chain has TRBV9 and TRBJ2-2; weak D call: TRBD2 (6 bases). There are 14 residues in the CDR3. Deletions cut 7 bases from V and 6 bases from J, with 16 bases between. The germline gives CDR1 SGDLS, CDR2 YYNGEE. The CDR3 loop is CASGGSGVPGELFF. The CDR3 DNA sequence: TGTGCCAGCGGGGGATCGGGGGTCCCCGGGGAGCTGTTTTTT.

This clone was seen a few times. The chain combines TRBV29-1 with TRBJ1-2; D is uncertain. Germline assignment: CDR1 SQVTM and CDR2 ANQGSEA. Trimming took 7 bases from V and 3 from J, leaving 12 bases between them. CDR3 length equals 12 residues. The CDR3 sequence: CSALSVDYGYTF. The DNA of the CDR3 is TGCAGCGCCCTATCAGTGGACTATGGCTACACCTTC.

The CDR3 sequence is CASSLLTRVMYGYTF. The CDR3 coding sequence is TGTGCCAGCAGTCTGTTAACGAGGGTGATGTATGGCTACACCTTC. The rearrangement uses TRBV2 and TRBJ1-2; D call uncertain. Germline CDR1 reads SNHLY; CDR2 reads FYNNEI. The CDR3 runs 15 residues. V gave up 5 bases and J gave up 5 bases, with 18 bases separating them.

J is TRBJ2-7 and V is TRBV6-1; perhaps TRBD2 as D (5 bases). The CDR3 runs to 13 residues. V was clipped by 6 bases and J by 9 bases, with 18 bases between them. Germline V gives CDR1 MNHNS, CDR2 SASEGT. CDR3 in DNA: TGTGCCAGCAGCGCCCGGACTGAGGCTAGGCAGTACTTC. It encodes CASSARTEARQYF.

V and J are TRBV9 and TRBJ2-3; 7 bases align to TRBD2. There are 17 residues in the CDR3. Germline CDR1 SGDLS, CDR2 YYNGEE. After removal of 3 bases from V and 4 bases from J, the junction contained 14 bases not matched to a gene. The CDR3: CASSGSSGPGGPDTQYF. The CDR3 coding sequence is TGTGCCAGCAGCGGCAGCTCGGGTCCGGGGGGTCCAGATACGCAGTATTTT. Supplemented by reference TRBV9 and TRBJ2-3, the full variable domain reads DSGVTQTPKHLITATGQRVTLRCSPRSGDLSVYWYQQSLDQGLQFLIQYYNGEERAKGNILERFSAQQFPDLHSELNLSSLELGDSALYFCASSGSSGPGGPDTQYFGPGTRLTVL.

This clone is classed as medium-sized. CDR3: CASSLVGGGNSPLHF. The CDR3 coding sequence is TGTGCCAGCAGCTTGGTAGGTGGAGGTAATTCACCCCTCCACTTT. The chain uses TRBV5-4 and TRBJ1-6; D unresolved. The V and J ends lost 0 bases and 6 bases respectively, with 10 bases between them. The germline V gene has CDR1 SGHNT and CDR2 YYREEE (reference sequence). The CDR3 contains 15 residues.

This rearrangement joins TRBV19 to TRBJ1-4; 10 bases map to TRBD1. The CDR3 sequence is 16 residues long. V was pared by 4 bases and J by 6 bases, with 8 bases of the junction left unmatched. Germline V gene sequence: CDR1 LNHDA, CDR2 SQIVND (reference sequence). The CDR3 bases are TGTGCCAGTAGTAACCTCGACAGGGGGCTTGATGAAAAACTGTTTTTT. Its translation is CASSNLDRGLDEKLFF.

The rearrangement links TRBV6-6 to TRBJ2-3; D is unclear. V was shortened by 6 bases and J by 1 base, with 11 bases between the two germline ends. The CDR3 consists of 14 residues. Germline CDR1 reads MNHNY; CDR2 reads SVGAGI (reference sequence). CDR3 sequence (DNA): TGTGCCAGCAGGAACCTGATGGGCACAGATACGCAGTATTTT. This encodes CASRNLMGTDTQYF.

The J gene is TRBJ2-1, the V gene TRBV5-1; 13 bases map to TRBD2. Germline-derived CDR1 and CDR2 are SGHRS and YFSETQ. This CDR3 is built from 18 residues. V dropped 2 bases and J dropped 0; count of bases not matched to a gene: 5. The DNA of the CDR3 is TGCGCCAGCAGCTTACTAGCGGGGGGGATGAGCTCCTACAATGAGCAGTTCTTC. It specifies CASSLLAGGMSSYNEQFF.

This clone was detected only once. DNA of the CDR3: TGTGCCAGCTCACCACGGACTAGCGGGCAAGAGACCCAGTACTTC. This codes for CASSPRTSGQETQYF. This chain joins TRBV18 and TRBJ2-5, with 11 bases fitting TRBD2. The CDR3 consists of 15 residues. CDR1 and CDR2 from the germline V gene are KGHSH and LQKENI. V dropped 1 base and J dropped 2; count of bases not matched to a gene: 0.

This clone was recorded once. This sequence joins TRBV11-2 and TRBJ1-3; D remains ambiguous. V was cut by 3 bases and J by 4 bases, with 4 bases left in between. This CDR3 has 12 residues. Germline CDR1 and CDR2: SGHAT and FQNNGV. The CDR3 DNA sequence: TGTGCCAGCAGCTTTCAAGGAAACACCATATATTTT. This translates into CASSFQGNTIYF.

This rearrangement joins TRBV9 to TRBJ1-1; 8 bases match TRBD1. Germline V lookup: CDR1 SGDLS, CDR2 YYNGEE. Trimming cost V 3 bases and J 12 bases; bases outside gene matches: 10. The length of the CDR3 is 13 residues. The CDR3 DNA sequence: TGTGCCAGCAGCGACTCAGGGGGCTGGAGAACTTTCTTT. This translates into CASSDSGGWRTFF.

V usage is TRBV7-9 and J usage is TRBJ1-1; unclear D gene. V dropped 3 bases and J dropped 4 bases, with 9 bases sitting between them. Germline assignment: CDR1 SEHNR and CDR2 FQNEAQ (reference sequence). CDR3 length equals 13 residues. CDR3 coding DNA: TGTGCCAGCAGCTTTATCTGGACCACTGAAGCTTTCTTT. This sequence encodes CASSFIWTTEAFF.

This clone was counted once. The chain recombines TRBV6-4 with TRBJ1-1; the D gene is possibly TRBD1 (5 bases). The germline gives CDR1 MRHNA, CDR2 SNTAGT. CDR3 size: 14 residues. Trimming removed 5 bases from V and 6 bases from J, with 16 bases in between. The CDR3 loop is CASSQGPGVSEAFF. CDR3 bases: TGTGCCAGCAGTCAGGGCCCTGGGGTCTCTGAAGCTTTCTTT.

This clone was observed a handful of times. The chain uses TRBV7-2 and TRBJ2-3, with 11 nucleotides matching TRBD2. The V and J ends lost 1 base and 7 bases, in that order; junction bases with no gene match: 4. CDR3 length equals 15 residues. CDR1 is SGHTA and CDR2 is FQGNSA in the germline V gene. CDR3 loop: CASSLESSGGHTQYF. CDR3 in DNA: TGTGCCAGCAGCTTAGAATCTAGCGGGGGGCATACGCAGTATTTT.

CDR3 protein: CASSQIEAFF. CDR3 nucleotides: TGTGCCAGCAGCCAGATTGAAGCTTTCTTT. The V call is TRBV6-5, the J call TRBJ1-1; D is ambiguous. The V end lost 6 bases, the J end lost 7 bases, and 6 bases lay between the germline ends. This CDR3 has 10 amino acids. The germline V gene has CDR1 MNHEY and CDR2 SVGAGI.

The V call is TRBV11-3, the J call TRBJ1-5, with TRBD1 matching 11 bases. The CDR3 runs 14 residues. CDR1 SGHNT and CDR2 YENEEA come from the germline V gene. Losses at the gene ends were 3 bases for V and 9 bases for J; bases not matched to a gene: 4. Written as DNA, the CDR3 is TGTGCCAGCAGCTTGGGACAGGGGGAAAGGCCCCAGCATTTT. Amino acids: CASSLGQGERPQHF.

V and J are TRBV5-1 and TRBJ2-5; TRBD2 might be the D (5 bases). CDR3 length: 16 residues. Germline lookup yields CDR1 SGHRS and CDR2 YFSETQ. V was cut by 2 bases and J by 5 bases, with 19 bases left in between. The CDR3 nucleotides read TGCGCCAGCAGCTTCACTGCGGGTGGAGCCTTGGAGACCCAGTACTTC. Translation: CASSFTAGGALETQYF.

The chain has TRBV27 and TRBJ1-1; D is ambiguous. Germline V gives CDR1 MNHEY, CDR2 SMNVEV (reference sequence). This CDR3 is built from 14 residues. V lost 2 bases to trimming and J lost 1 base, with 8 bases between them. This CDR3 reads CASSLRGENTEAFF. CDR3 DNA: TGTGCCAGCAGTTTACGGGGAGAGAACACTGAAGCTTTCTTT.

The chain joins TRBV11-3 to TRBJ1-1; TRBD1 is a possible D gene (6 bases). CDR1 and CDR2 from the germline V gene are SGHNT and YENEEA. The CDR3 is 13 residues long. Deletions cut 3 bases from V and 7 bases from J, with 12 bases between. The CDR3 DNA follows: TGTGCCAGCAGCTTCGGGGGGCGGAGTGAAGCTTTCTTT. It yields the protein CASSFGGRSEAFF.

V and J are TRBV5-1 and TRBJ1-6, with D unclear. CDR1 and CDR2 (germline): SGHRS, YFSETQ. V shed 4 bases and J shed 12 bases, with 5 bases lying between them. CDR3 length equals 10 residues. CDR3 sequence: CASSPLPLHF. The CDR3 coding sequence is TGCGCCAGCAGCCCCTTACCCCTCCACTTT.